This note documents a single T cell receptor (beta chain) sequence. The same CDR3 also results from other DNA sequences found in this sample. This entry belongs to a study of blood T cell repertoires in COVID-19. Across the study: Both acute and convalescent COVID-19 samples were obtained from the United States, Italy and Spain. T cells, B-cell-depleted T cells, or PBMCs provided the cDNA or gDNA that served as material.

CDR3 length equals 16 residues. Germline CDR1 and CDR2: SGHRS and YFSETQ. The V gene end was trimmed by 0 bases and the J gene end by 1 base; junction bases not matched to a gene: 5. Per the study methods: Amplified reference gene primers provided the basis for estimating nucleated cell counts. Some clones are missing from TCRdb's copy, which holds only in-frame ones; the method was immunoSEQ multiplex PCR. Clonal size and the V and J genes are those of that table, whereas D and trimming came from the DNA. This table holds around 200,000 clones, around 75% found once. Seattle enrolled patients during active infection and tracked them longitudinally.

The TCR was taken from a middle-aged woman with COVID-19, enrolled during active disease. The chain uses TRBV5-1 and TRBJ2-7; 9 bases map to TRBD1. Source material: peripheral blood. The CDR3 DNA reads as TGCGCCAGCAGCTTGGGTCCGGGACAGGGATCCTACGAGCAGTACTTC. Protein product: CASSLGPGQGSYEQYF.